The source of this T cell receptor beta chain is a study of early T cells in non-severe SARS-CoV-2 infection. Across the whole study: Chains were unpaired, as sequencing was done on bulk RNA from unsorted whole blood.

This CDR3 has 15 residues. Germline CDR1 is SGDLS and CDR2 is YYNGEE. V lost 4 bases to trimming and J lost 2 bases; unmatched junction nucleotides: 8. The sample holds many counts of this clonotype. Each CDR3 protein gets one entry after TCRdb re-called the 5' RACE reads with MiXCR. The sample lists some 63,000 distinct CDR3 sequences, roughly 13% occurring once. V is TRBV9 and J is TRBJ2-5, with 7 nucleotides matching TRBD1. The sample comprised whole blood. This sequence was found in an adult who was a healthcare worker with PCR-confirmed SARS-CoV-2 infection or an uninfected control (not recorded which). CDR3 loop: CASSPGQSWQETQYF. CDR3 bases: TGTGCCAGCAGCCCGGGACAGAGTTGGCAAGAGACCCAGTACTTC.